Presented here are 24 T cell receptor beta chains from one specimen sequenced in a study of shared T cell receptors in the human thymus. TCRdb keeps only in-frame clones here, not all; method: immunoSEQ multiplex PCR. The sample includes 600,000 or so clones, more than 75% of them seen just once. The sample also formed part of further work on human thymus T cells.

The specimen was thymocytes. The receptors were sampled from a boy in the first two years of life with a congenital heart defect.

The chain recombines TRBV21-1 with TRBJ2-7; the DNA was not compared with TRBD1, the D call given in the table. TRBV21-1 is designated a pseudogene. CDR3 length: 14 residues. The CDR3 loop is CASSKEGHLYEQYF. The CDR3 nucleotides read TGTGCCAGCAGCAAAGAGGGACACCTCTACGAGCAGTACTTC.

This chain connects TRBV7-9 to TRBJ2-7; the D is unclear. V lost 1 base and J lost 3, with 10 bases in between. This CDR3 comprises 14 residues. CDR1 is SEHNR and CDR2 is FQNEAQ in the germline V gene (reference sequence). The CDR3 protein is CASSLGTPGYEQYF. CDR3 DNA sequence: TGTGCCAGCAGCTTAGGAACCCCGGGCTACGAGCAGTACTTC.

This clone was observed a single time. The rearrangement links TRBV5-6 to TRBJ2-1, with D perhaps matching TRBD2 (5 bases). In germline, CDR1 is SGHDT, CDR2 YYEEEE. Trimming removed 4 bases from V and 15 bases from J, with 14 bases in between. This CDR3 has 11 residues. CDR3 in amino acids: CASSNTRGRFF. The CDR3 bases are TGTGCCAGCAGCAACACCCGAGGGAGGTTCTTC. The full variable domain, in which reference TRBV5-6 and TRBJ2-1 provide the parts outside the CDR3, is DAGVTQSPTHLIKTRGQQVTLRCSPKSGHDTVSWYQQALGQGPQFIFQYYEEEERQRGNFPDRFSGHQFPNYSSELNVNALLLGDSALYLCASSNTRGRFFGPGTRLTVL.

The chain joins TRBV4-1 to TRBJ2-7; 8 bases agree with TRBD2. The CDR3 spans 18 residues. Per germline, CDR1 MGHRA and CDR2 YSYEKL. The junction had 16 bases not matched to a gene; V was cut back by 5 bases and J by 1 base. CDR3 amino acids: CASSFGLTSGKASYEQYF. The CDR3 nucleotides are TGCGCCAGCAGCTTTGGCCTAACTAGCGGCAAAGCGTCCTACGAGCAGTACTTC.

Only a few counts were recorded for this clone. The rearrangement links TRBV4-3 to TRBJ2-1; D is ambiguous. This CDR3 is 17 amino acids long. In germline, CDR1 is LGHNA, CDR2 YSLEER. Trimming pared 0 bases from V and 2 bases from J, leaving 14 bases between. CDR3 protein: CASSQDNFVEAYNEQFF. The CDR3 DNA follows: TGCGCCAGCAGCCAAGATAACTTCGTCGAAGCCTACAATGAGCAGTTCTTC.

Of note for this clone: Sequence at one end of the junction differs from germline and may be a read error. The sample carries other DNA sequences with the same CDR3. CDR3 in amino acids: CASSEDSRINSPLHF. The CDR3 DNA follows: TGTGCCAGCAGTGAGGACAGCCGGATTAATTCCCCCCTCCACTTT. This chain connects TRBV6-4 to TRBJ1-6; perhaps TRBD1 as D (6 bases). This CDR3 region has 15 residues. CDR1 and CDR2 (germline): MRHNA, SNTAGT.

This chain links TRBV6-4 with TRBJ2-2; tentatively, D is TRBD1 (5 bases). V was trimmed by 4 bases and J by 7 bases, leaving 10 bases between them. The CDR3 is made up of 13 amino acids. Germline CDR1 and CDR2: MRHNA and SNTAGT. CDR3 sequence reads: CASSAQGSGELFF. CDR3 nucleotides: TGTGCCAGCAGTGCCCAGGGCAGCGGGGAGCTGTTTTTT.

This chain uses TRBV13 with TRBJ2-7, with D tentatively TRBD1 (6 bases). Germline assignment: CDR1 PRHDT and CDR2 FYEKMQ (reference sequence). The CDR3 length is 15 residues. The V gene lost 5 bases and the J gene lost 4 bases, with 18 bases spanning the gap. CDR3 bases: TGTGCCAGCAGCATCTCCCGACAGGCGGCATACGAGCAGTACTTC. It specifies CASSISRQAAYEQYF.

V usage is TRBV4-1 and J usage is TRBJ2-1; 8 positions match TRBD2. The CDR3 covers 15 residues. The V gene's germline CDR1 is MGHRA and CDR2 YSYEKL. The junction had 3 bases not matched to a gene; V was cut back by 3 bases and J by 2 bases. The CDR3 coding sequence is TGCGCCAGCAGCCACTTAGCGGGAACCTACAATGAGCAGTTCTTC. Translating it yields CASSHLAGTYNEQFF.

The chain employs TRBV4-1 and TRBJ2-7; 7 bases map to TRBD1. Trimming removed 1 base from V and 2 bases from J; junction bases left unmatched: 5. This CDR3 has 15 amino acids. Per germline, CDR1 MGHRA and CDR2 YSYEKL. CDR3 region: CASSQGTGAPYEQYF. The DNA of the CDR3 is TGCGCCAGCAGCCAAGGGACAGGTGCTCCCTACGAGCAGTACTTC.

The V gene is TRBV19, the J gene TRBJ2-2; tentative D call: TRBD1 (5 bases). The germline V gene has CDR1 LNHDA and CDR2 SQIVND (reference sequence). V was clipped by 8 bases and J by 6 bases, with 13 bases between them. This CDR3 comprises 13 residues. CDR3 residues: CASRQFSPGELFF. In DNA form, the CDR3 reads TGTGCCAGTCGACAGTTCTCCCCCGGGGAGCTGTTTTTT.

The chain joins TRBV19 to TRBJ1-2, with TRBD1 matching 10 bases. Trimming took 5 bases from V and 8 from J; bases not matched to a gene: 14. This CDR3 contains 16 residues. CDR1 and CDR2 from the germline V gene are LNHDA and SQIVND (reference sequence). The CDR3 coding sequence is TGTGCCAGTAGTCAATCGATCGACAGGGGGCGCGTAGGCTACACCTTC. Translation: CASSQSIDRGRVGYTF.

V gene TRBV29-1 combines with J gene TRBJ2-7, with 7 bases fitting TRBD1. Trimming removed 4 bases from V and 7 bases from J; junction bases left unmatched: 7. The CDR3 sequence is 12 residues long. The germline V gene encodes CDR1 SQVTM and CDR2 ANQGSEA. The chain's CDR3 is CSVVGGKGEQYF. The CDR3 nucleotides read TGCAGCGTTGTAGGGGGCAAGGGAGAGCAGTACTTC.

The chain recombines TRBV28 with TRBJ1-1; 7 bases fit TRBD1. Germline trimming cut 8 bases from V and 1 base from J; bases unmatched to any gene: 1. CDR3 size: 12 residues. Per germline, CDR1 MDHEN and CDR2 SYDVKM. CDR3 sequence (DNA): TGTGCCAGCTACAGGGGGAACACTGAAGCTTTCTTT. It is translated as CASYRGNTEAFF.

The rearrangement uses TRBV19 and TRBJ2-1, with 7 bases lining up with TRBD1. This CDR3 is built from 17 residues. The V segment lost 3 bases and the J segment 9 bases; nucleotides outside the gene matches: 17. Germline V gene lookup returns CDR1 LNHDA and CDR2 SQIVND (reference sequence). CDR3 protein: CASSMYPSGTASLEQFF. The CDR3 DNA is TGTGCCAGTAGTATGTACCCGTCCGGGACAGCTTCACTTGAGCAGTTCTTC.

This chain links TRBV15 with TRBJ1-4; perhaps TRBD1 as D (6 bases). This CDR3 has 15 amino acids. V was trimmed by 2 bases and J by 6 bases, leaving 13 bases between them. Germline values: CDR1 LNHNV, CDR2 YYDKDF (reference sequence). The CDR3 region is CATSRKQGKDEKLFF. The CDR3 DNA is TGTGCCACCAGCAGAAAGCAGGGGAAGGATGAAAAACTGTTTTTT.

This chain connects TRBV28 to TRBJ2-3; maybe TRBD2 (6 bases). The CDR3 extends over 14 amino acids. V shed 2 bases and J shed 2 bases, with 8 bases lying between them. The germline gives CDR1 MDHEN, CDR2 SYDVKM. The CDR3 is CASSLGGNTDTQYF. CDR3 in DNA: TGTGCCAGCAGTTTAGGCGGGAACACAGATACGCAGTATTTT.

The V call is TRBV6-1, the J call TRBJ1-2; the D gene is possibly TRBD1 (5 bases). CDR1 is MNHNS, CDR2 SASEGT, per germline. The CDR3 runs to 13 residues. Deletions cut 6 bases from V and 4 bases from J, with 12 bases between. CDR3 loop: CASRQTEIYGYTF. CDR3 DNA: TGTGCCAGCAGACAGACAGAAATCTATGGCTACACCTTC.

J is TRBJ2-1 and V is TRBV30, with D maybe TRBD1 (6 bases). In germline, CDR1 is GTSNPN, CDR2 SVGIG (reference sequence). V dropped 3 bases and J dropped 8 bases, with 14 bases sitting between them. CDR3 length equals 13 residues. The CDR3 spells CAWSRASGDEQFF. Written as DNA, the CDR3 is TGTGCCTGGAGCCGGGCCTCAGGGGATGAGCAGTTCTTC.

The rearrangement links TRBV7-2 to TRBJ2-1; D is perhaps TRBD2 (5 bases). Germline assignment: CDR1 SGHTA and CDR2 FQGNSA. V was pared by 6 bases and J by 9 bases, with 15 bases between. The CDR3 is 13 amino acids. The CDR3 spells CASRTSQRPEQFF. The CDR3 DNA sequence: TGTGCCAGCAGAACGTCACAGCGGCCTGAGCAGTTCTTC.

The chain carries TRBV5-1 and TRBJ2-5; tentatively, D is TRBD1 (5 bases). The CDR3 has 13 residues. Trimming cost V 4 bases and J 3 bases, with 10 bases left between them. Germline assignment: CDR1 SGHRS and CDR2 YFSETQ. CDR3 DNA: TGCGCCAGCAGCCCGGACACAAAAGAGACCCAGTACTTC. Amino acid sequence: CASSPDTKETQYF.

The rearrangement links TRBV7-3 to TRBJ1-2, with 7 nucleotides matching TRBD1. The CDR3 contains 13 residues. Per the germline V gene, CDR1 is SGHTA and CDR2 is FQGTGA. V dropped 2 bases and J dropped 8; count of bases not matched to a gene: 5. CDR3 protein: CASSLGGGEGYTF. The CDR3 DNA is TGTGCCAGCAGCTTAGGAGGGGGCGAAGGCTACACCTTC.

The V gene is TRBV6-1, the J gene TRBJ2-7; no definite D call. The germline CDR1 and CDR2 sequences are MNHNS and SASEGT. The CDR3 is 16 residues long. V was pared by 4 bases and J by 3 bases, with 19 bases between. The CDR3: CASSGDGQDGHYEQYF. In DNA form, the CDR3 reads TGTGCCAGCAGTGGCGATGGCCAGGATGGCCACTACGAGCAGTACTTC.

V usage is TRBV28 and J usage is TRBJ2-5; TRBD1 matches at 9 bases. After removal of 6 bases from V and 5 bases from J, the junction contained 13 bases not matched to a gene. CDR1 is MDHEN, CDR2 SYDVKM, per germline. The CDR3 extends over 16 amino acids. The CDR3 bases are TGTGCCAGCAGGGAAGCTAACAGGGGGCAAGCGGAGACCCAGTACTTC. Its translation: CASREANRGQAETQYF.